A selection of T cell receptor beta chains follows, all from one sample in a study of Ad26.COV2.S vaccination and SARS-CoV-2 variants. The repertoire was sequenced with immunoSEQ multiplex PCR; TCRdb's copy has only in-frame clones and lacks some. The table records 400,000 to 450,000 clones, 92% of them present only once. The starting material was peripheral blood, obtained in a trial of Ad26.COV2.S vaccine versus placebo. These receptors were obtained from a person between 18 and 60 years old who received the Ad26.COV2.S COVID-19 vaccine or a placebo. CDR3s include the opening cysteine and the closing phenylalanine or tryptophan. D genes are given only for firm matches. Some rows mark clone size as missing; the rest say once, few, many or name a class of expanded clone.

CDR3 DNA: TGTGCCAGTAGTATGTTTTGGGGCGCGTTTATTGGTGAAGCTTTCTTT; CDR3 protein: CASSMFWGAFIGEAFF; J gene: TRBJ1-1; D gene: .; clone size: .; V gene: TRBV19
CDR3 DNA: TGTGCCAGCAGCTTAGTTTGGCAGGGGGCTACAGGGGCCAACGTCCTGACTTTC; CDR3 protein: CASSLVWQGATGANVLTF; J gene: TRBJ2-6; D gene: TRBD1; clone size: .; V gene: TRBV7-2
CDR3 DNA: TGTGCCAGCAGAAACGGGGGTAGTGAAAAACTGTTTTTT; CDR3 protein: CASRNGGSEKLFF; J gene: TRBJ1-4; D gene: .; clone size: .; V gene: TRBV6-5
CDR3 DNA: TGTGCCAGCAGAACTACAGGGCTACCGAATCAGCCCCAGCATTTT; CDR3 protein: CASRTTGLPNQPQHF; J gene: TRBJ1-5; D gene: .; clone size: .; V gene: TRBV12-1
CDR3 DNA: TGTGCCAGCAGCTTGTCGGAGTTGCGCACAGATACGCAGTATTTT; CDR3 protein: CASSLSELRTDTQYF; J gene: TRBJ2-3; D gene: .; clone size: .; V gene: TRBV7-6
CDR3 DNA: TGTGCCAGTGGACTAGCGGCCTCTCGCGAGCAGTACTTC; CDR3 protein: CASGLAASREQYF; J gene: TRBJ2-7; D gene: TRBD2; clone size: .; V gene: TRBV19
CDR3 DNA: TGTGCCAGCAGGGACCTGGGGTTAAGGGCCCAGCCACTCTTTTATAATTCACCCCTCCACTTT; CDR3 protein: CASRDLGLRAQPLFYNSPLHF; J gene: TRBJ1-6; D gene: .; clone size: .; V gene: TRBV2
CDR3 DNA: TGTGCCAGCAGCTCCGCCTTAGCGGGAGGGGGCCCCTACGAGCAGTACTTC; CDR3 protein: CASSSALAGGGPYEQYF; J gene: TRBJ2-7; D gene: TRBD2; clone size: .; V gene: TRBV7-9
CDR3 DNA: TGTGCCAGCAGCTTATGGCACGGCGGCACCGGGGAGCTGTTTTTT; CDR3 protein: CASSLWHGGTGELFF; J gene: TRBJ2-2; D gene: .; clone size: .; V gene: TRBV7-9
CDR3 DNA: TGCGCCAGCAGCTTGGTTAGGAACACTGAAGCTTTCTTT; CDR3 protein: CASSLVRNTEAFF; J gene: TRBJ1-1; D gene: .; clone size: few; V gene: TRBV5-1
CDR3 DNA: TGTGCCACCAGCAGAGATATTGCGGTGAAGTACTTC; CDR3 protein: CATSRDIAVKYF; J gene: TRBJ2-4; D gene: .; clone size: .; V gene: TRBV15
CDR3 DNA: TGTGCCAGCAGCCAAGTTTTGACAGGGTGGACTGAAGCTTTCTTT; CDR3 protein: CASSQVLTGWTEAFF; J gene: TRBJ1-1; D gene: TRBD1; clone size: .; V gene: TRBV3-1/TRBV3-2
CDR3 DNA: TGTGCCAGCAGCTTTGGTCTAGCGGGGGGGCCGATGGATACGCAGTATTTT; CDR3 protein: CASSFGLAGGPMDTQYF; J gene: TRBJ2-3; D gene: TRBD2; clone size: once; V gene: TRBV7-9
CDR3 DNA: TGTGCCAGCATCGGGGCCGGCAGATACAATGAGCAGTTCTTC; CDR3 protein: CASIGAGRYNEQFF; J gene: TRBJ2-1; D gene: .; clone size: .; V gene: TRBV28